The clone carrying this T cell receptor beta chain showed up just a few times. With V trimmed by 8 bases and J by 8 bases, 9 bases remained unmatched. Germline-derived CDR1 and CDR2 are SQVTM and ANQGSEA. The CDR3 has 12 amino acids. Extracted RNA was reverse transcribed into cDNA, the sequencing template. The method was immunoSEQ multiplex PCR; TCRdb's version includes in-frame clones alone and lacks a portion of them. The sample holds over 150,000 clones, roughly 53% seen once. Indicated treatment: oral pan-JAK inhibitor, 5-10 mg twice daily. These data originate in a study of CD8+ T cells in alopecia areata. Looking at the study overall: It was oral tofacitinib, at 5 to 10 mg twice daily, that treated patients received.

The V gene is TRBV29-1, the J gene TRBJ2-1; 7 positions match TRBD2. This receptor was identified in a human donor with alopecia areata. Sequenced here: CD8+ T cells sorted from blood, sampled at week 24, from a patient treated with tofacitinib. CDR3 nucleotides: TGCAGCACGAGGACTAGTGCGGATGAGCAGTTCTTC. Translated, it gives CSTRTSADEQFF.